These 6 T cell receptor beta chains were all obtained from the same sample, sequenced in a study of T cell changes during pregnancy in multiple sclerosis (dated by TCRdb to about 2019). Library generation was performed with the immunoSEQ multiplex PCR assay. TCRdb carries this immuneACCESS record with in-frame sequences only. Its versions omit some clonotypes, under half of them owing to an unresolved V gene in the studies checked, with the rest unexplained. The sample includes 95,000 to 150,000 clones, with 93% observed a single time. The biggest ten clones account for roughly 6% of the sample. The specimen was peripheral blood, collected before pregnancy. The origin of the receptors is a female donor with multiple sclerosis, enrolled in a pregnancy study.

The chain joins TRBV5-1 to TRBJ2-5, with D possibly matching TRBD2 (6 bases). V lost 0 bases, J lost 1 base, and 13 bases lay in between. In germline, CDR1 is SGHRS, CDR2 YFSETQ. There are 16 residues in the CDR3. CDR3 loop: CASSLDGSGLQETQYF. The CDR3 bases are TGCGCCAGCAGCTTGGACGGTAGCGGCCTCCAAGAGACCCAGTACTTC.

This clone has a handful of counts. This specimen includes other DNA sequences encoding the same CDR3. V and J are TRBV30 and TRBJ1-1; TRBD1 is a possible D gene (5 bases). The germline V gene encodes CDR1 GTSNPN and CDR2 SVGIG (reference sequence). Deletions cut 0 bases from V and 5 bases from J, with 10 bases between. The CDR3 is made up of 13 amino acids. The DNA for the CDR3 is TGTGCCTGGAGTGTAAGGGGAGGGACTGAAGCTTTCTTT. Protein product: CAWSVRGGTEAFF. Full variable domain (outside the CDR3, taken from reference TRBV30 and TRBJ1-1): SQTIHQWPATLVQPVGSPLSLECTVEGTSNPNLYWYRQAAGRGLQLLFYSVGIGQISSEVPQNLSASRPQDRQFILSSKKLLLSDSGFYLCAWSVRGGTEAFFGQGTRLTVV.

Of note for this clone: Mismatch with germline at one junction end may stem from a read error. V usage is TRBV6-6 and J usage is TRBJ1-2; no definite D call. Looked up from germline, CDR1 is MNHNY and CDR2 is SVGAGI (reference sequence). This CDR3 is built from 12 residues. CDR3 DNA sequence: TGTGCCAGCAGAAAAGACAACTCTGGCTACACCTTC. It translates to CASRKDNSGYTF.

The CDR3 region has the DNA TGTGCCAGCAGCCAGGGGACAGGAAACACCGGGGAGCTGTTTTTT. Protein sequence: CASSQGTGNTGELFF. J is TRBJ2-2 and V is TRBV6-5, with 8 bases matching TRBD1. Trimming took 6 bases from V and 2 from J; bases not matched to a gene: 5. CDR1 and CDR2 from the germline V gene are MNHEY and SVGAGI. The CDR3 sequence is 15 residues long.

The CDR3 region has the DNA TGTGCCAGCAGCGCAGCGGGACAGGGGAACTATGGCTACACCTTC. This encodes CASSAAGQGNYGYTF. V and J are TRBV11-2 and TRBJ1-2; TRBD1 agrees at 10 bases. The V gene's germline CDR1 is SGHAT and CDR2 FQNNGV. J lost 2 bases, V lost 5 bases, and 5 bases had no gene match. The CDR3 loop spans 15 amino acids.

In this sample, this clone turned up once. The chain is built from TRBV5-1 and TRBJ2-3; 9 bases fit TRBD2. V lost 0 bases and J lost 5; bases outside the gene matches: 13. Germline values: CDR1 SGHRS, CDR2 YFSETQ. The CDR3 length is 18 residues. CDR3 amino acids: CASSLGSPGRGGGDTQYF. The CDR3 coding sequence is TGCGCCAGCAGCTTGGGTTCCCCCGGGCGGGGGGGCGGAGATACGCAGTATTTT.